These T cell receptor beta chains were read from a single sample in a study of Ad26.COV2.S vaccination and SARS-CoV-2 variants. Some clones are missing from TCRdb's copy, which holds only in-frame ones; the method was immunoSEQ multiplex PCR. The sample has some 250,000 clones, approximately 87% seen once. The source material was peripheral blood, sampled in a trial of Ad26.COV2.S vaccine versus placebo. The source of these receptors is a person between 18 and 65 years old who received the Ad26.COV2.S COVID-19 vaccine or a placebo. Each CDR3 is given with its conserved first and last residue. A D gene is named only where the DNA matches it firmly. Not every row has a clone size; where given, it reads once, few, many or a size class.

V gene	D gene	clone size	J gene	CDR3 protein	CDR3 DNA
TRBV7-9	-	-	TRBJ2-5	CASSLVAERGMETQYF	TGTGCCAGCAGCTTAGTAGCGGAGCGAGGGATGGAGACCCAGTACTTC
TRBV18	-	many	TRBJ1-2	CASSPETQANYGYTF	TGTGCCAGCTCACCAGAGACTCAGGCAAACTATGGCTACACCTTC
TRBV28	TRBD2	-	TRBJ2-5	CASSLAGGTADQYF	TGTGCCAGCAGCCTAGCGGGAGGGACAGCGGACCAGTACTTC
TRBV3-1/TRBV3-2	-	many	TRBJ1-3	CASSPLMAGGSGNTIYF	TGTGCCAGCAGCCCGCTCATGGCCGGGGGCTCTGGAAACACCATATATTTT
TRBV30	-	-	TRBJ2-4	CAWSAGRVIQYF	TGTGCCTGGAGTGCCGGCAGGGTCATTCAGTACTTC
TRBV3-1/TRBV3-2	TRBD2	once	TRBJ2-5	CASSQGSASGGQETQYF	TGTGCCAGCAGCCAAGGGTCGGCTAGCGGGGGGCAAGAGACCCAGTACTTC
TRBV10-2	-	-	TRBJ2-4	CASSADTMPNHIQYF	TGCGCCAGCTCGGCGGATACCATGCCAAATCACATTCAGTACTTC
TRBV4-1	-	-	TRBJ2-3	CASSQRDFPTDTQYF	TGCGCCAGCAGCCAACGGGACTTCCCCACAGATACGCAGTATTTT
TRBV10-1	-	-	TRBJ2-1	CASSENFEGQFF	TGCGCCAGCAGTGAGAACTTTGAGGGGCAGTTCTTC
TRBV14	-	-	TRBJ2-6	CASSQVFSFGSGANVLTF	TGTGCCAGCAGCCAAGTTTTCTCCTTTGGGTCTGGGGCCAACGTCCTGACTTTC
TRBV29-1	-	-	TRBJ2-5	CSVGGGQGETQYF	TGCAGCGTTGGTGGGGGCCAGGGAGAGACCCAGTACTTC
TRBV5-1	TRBD1	-	TRBJ1-2	CASSAADRANYGYTF	TGCGCCAGCAGCGCGGCGGACAGGGCTAACTATGGCTACACCTTC
TRBV11-3	-	-	TRBJ1-1	CASSWTFLGTEAFF	TGTGCCAGCAGCTGGACGTTTTTAGGCACTGAAGCTTTCTTT
TRBV24-1	-	few	TRBJ2-1	CATSDSGHSYNEQFF	TGTGCCACCAGTGATTCGGGTCACTCCTACAATGAGCAGTTCTTC
TRBV6-4	-	-	TRBJ1-2	CASSVSSGNYGYTF	TGTGCCAGCAGTGTCAGTTCGGGAAACTATGGCTACACCTTC
TRBV7-9	-	-	TRBJ2-3	CASSLEGLALSTDTQYF	TGTGCCAGCAGCTTAGAGGGGCTAGCGCTCAGCACAGATACGCAGTATTTT
TRBV7-7	-	once	TRBJ1-5	CASSLAAGEGPGPQHF	TGTGCTAGCAGCTTAGCGGCCGGGGAGGGCCCAGGGCCCCAGCATTTT